This T cell receptor beta chain is from a study of regulatory dendritic cells for organ transplantation. Produced via immunoSEQ multiplex PCR; TCRdb's table is partial and in-frame only. This sample has fewer than 15,000 clones; about 90% occur once, and the top ten carry around 0.24%. With respect to this clone: Its antigen remains unidentified.

Sorted T cells were CFSE-labeled and cultured approximately five days with allogeneic regulatory or mature dendritic cells at 1:10. The CDR3 runs to 13 residues. Trimming shortened V by 3 bases and J by 5 bases, and 11 bases separated the two germline ends. Per germline, CDR1 MDHEN and CDR2 SYDVKM. Sequenced sample: naive CD8+ T cells from blood cultured with regulatory dendritic cells. As for subset: CD45RA+ naive T cells. The TCR comes from a human donor in good health. The rearrangement joins TRBV28 to TRBJ2-7, with D perhaps TRBD1 (5 bases). For the CDR3, the DNA is TGTGCCAGCAGTTTCAGGGTTGGTGACGAGCAGTACTTC. Translated: CASSFRVGDEQYF.